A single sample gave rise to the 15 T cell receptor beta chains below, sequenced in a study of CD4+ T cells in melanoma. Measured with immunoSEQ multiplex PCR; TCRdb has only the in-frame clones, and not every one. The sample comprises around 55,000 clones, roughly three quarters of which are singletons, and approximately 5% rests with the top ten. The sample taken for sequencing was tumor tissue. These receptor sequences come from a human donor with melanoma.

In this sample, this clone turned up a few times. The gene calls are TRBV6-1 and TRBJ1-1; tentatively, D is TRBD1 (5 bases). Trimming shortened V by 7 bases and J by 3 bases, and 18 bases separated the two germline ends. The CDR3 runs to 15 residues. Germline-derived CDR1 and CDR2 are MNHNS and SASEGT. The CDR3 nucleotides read TGTGCCAGCACTCGGGGCAGGGTGATAGACACTGAAGCTTTCTTT. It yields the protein CASTRGRVIDTEAFF.

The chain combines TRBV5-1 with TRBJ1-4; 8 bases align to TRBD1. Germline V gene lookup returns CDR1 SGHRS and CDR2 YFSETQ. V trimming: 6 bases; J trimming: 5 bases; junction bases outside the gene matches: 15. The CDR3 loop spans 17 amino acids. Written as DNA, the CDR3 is TGCGCCAGCAAAATGACAGGGGTCGCCCTTCAGAATGAAAAACTGTTTTTT. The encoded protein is CASKMTGVALQNEKLFF.

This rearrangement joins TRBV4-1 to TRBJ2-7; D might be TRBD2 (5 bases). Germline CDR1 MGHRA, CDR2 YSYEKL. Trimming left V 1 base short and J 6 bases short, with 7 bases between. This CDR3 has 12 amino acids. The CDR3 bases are TGCGCCAGCAGCCAAGGAGGGAGCGAGCAGTACTTC. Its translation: CASSQGGSEQYF.

The CDR3 DNA sequence: TGTGCCAGTAGCAAAGGAGGTCGCACAGATACGCAGTATTTT. Translation: CASSKGGRTDTQYF. V and J are TRBV19 and TRBJ2-3, with D possibly being TRBD2 (5 bases). The V end was cut by 6 bases, the J end by 1 base, with 11 bases between. The CDR3 has 14 residues. Per the germline V gene, CDR1 is LNHDA and CDR2 is SQIVND (reference sequence).

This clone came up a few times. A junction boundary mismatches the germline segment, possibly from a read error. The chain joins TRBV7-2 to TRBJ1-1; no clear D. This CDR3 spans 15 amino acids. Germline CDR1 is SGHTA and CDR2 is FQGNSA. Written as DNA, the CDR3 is TGTGCCAGCACCTTAGACACTTACATGAACACTGAAGCTTTCTTT. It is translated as CASTLDTYMNTEAFF. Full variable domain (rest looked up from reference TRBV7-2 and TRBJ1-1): GAGVSQSPSNKVTEKGKDVELRCDPISGHTALYWYRQSLGQGLEFLIYFQGNSAPDKSGLPSDRFSAERTGGSVSTLTIQRTQQEDSAVYLCASTLDTYMNTEAFFGQGTRLTVV.

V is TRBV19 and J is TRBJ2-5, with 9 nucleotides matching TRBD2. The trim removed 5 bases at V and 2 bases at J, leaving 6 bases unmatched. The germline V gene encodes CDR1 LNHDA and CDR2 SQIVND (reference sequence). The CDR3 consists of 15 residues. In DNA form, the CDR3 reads TGTGCCAGTAGTCCAGGACTAGCGATACAAGAGACCCAGTACTTC. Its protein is CASSPGLAIQETQYF.

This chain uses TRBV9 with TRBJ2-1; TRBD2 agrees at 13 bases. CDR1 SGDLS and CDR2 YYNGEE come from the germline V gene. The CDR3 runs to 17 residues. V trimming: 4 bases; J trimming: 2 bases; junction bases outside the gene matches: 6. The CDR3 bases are TGTGCCAGCAGCCCCCGACTAGCGGGGGGCCCCTACAATGAGCAGTTCTTC. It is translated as CASSPRLAGGPYNEQFF.

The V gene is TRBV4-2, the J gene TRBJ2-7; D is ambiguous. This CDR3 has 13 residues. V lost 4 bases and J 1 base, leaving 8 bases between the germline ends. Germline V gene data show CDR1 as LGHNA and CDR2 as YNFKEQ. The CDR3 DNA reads TGTGCCAGCAGCCCCGACCCTTCCTACGAGCAGTACTTC. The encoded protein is CASSPDPSYEQYF.

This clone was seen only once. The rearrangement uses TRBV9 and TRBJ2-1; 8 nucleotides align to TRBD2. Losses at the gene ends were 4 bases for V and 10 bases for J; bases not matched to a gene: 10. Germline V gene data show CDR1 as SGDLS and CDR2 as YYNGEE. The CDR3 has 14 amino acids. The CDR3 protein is CASSPRVAGSEQFF. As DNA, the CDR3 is TGTGCCAGCAGCCCCCGGGTAGCGGGGAGCGAGCAGTTCTTC.

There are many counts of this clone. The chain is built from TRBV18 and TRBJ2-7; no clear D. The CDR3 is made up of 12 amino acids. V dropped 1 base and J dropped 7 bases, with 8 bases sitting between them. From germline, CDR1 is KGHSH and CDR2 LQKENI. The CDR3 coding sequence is TGTGCCAGCTCACCACTTAGTGCTGAGCAGTACTTC. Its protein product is CASSPLSAEQYF. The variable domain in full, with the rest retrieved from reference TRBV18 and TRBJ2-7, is NAGVMQNPRHLVRRRGQEARLRCSPMKGHSHVYWYRQLPEEGLKFMVYLQKENIIDESGMPKERFSAEFPKEGPSILRIQQVVRGDSAAYFCASSPLSAEQYFGPGTRLTVT.

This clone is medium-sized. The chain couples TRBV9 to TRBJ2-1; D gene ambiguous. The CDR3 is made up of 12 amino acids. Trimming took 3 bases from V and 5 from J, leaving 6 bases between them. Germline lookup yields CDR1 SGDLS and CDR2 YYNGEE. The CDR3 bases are TGTGCCAGCAGCGCCCGGGACAATGAGCAGTTCTTC. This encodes CASSARDNEQFF.

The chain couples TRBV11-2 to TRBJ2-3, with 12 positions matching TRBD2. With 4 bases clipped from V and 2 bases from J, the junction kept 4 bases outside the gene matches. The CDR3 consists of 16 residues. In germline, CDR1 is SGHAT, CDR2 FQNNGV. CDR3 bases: TGTGCCAGCAGCTCCCGACTAGCGGGGGCCACAGATACGCAGTATTTT. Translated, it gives CASSSRLAGATDTQYF.

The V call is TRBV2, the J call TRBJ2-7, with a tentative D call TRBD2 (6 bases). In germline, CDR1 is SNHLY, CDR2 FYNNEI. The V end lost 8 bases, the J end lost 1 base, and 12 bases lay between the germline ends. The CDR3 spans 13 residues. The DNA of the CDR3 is TGTGCCAGCCGGGAGTTAGGTTCCTACGAGCAGTACTTC. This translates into CASRELGSYEQYF.

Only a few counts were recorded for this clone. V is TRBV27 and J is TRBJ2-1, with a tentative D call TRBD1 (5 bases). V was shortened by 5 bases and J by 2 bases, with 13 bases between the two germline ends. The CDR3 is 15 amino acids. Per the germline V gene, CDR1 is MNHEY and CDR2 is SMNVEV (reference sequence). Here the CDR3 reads CASSLTRDTYNEQFF. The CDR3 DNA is TGTGCCAGCAGTCTCACCAGGGATACCTACAATGAGCAGTTCTTC.

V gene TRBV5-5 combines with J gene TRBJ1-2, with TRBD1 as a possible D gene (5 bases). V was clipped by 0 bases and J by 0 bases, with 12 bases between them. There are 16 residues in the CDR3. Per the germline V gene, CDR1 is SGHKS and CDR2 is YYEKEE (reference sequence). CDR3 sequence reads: CASSLAAAGPNYGYTF. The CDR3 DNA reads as TGTGCCAGCAGCTTGGCCGCGGCAGGGCCTAACTATGGCTACACCTTC.